This entry concerns a single TCR beta chain. Antigen: not known. Together with a sample-barcoded 5' primer, a J-beta primer mix was included in a second PCR lasting roughly 6 to 12 cycles. From the 5' RACE reads, TCRdb called clonotypes with MiXCR, one entry per CDR3 protein. The top ten hold about a quarter of the sample, which has just over 800,000 distinct CDR3 sequences, around 62% seen once. The record originates from a study of blood T cells in healthy people across ages. Study-wide points: Researchers report that TCR beta diversity correlated strongly with naive T cell percentage.

From germline, CDR1 is MGHRA and CDR2 YSYEKL. The CDR3 length is 16 residues. V lost 4 bases to trimming and J lost 2 bases; unmatched junction nucleotides: 4. This sequence originates from a young man in good health. V and J are TRBV4-1 and TRBJ2-6; 8 nucleotides align to TRBD1. The sequenced sample consisted of blood. CDR3 sequence (DNA): TGCGCCAGCAGCCCTAGGGACAGGCCTGGGGCCAACGTCCTGACTTTC. This gives the protein CASSPRDRPGANVLTF.